Listed below are T cell receptor beta chains from one sample, sequenced in a study of T cell responses to AZD1222 COVID-19 vaccine. Clones were sequenced by immunoSEQ multiplex PCR, and TCRdb holds only the in-frame ones, with some missing. Seen here are roughly 80,000 clones, approximately 85% observed once, and the top ten hold roughly 5%. Sequencing used peripheral blood, obtained on day 0 of MenACWY control vaccination. These receptors were taken from an adult in good health. CDR3s include the opening cysteine and the closing phenylalanine or tryptophan. D genes are given only for firm matches. A clone size is listed for some rows: how often the clone was seen (once, few, many), or a class if it is expanded.

v_gene,abundance,j_gene,d_gene,CDR3nt,CDR3aa
TRBV6-2/TRBV6-3,NA,TRBJ2-1,NA,TGTGCCAGCAGTGCTCGGTGGGATGAGCAGTTCTTC,CASSARWDEQFF
TRBV14,NA,TRBJ2-3,NA,TGTGCCAGCAGCCAAGATGATGGCACAGATACGCAGTATTTT,CASSQDDGTDTQYF
TRBV11-3,NA,TRBJ1-4,NA,TGTGCCAGCAGCTTAGATTTCGGTGAAAAACTGTTTTTT,CASSLDFGEKLFF
TRBV6-5,NA,TRBJ1-5,NA,TGTGCCAGCAGCTCAGGGTTTAGCAATCAGCCCCAGCATTTT,CASSSGFSNQPQHF
TRBV11-2,NA,TRBJ1-1,NA,TGTGCCAGCAGCCTGACACTATTGGGTACTGAAGCTTTCTTT,CASSLTLLGTEAFF
TRBV6-6,few,TRBJ1-1,NA,TGTGCCAGCAGTTACCCGGGCCCGAACACTGAAGCTTTCTTT,CASSYPGPNTEAFF
TRBV5-4,NA,TRBJ2-5,NA,TGTGCCAGCAGCTTGGTTGCGGATCAAGAGACCCAGTACTTC,CASSLVADQETQYF
TRBV11-2,NA,TRBJ1-2,NA,TGTGCCAGCAGCGCCACAGGGAGCTCTGGCTACACCTTC,CASSATGSSGYTF
TRBV19,NA,TRBJ2-3,TRBD2,TGTGCCACCACAGGACTAGCGGGGGGCTATACGCAGTATTTT,CATTGLAGGYTQYF
TRBV3-1/TRBV3-2,NA,TRBJ1-1,NA,TGTGCCAGCAGCCAAAGGGGGAGGACTGAAGCTTTCTTT,CASSQRGRTEAFF
TRBV30,few,TRBJ1-4,TRBD1,TGTGCCTGGAGTGCCGGGACAGGCGTTAGTGAAAAACTGTTTTTT,CAWSAGTGVSEKLFF
TRBV9,once,TRBJ2-7,NA,TGTGCCAGCAGCGTAGCCCCGGCCATTCCCTACGAGCAGTACTTC,CASSVAPAIPYEQYF
TRBV27,NA,TRBJ2-7,NA,TGTGCCAGCAGTTCTTCCGGGACAAGAGCGTACTTC,CASSSSGTRAYF
TRBV7-2,NA,TRBJ2-3,TRBD2,TGTGCCAGCAGCTTCGGGACTAGTTTAGATACGCAGTATTTT,CASSFGTSLDTQYF
TRBV3-1/TRBV3-2,NA,TRBJ1-3,NA,TGTGCCAGCAGCCAAACAGCCAGTAGCTCTGGAAACACCATATATTTT,CASSQTASSSGNTIYF
TRBV7-9,NA,TRBJ2-7,TRBD1,TGTGCCAGCAGCTGGGGCGACAGGGCCTACGAGCAGTACTTC,CASSWGDRAYEQYF
TRBV5-1,few,TRBJ2-3,TRBD2,TGCGCCAGCAGTTATTCCCCTAGCGGGGGGCCCACAGATACGCAGTATTTT,CASSYSPSGGPTDTQYF
TRBV7-8,NA,TRBJ1-1,NA,TGTGCCAGCAGCTTAAACACCATGAACACTGAAGCTTTCTTT,CASSLNTMNTEAFF
TRBV5-1,NA,TRBJ1-4,NA,TGCGCCAGCAGCCCGACAGCCGATTCAACTAATGAAAAACTGTTTTTT,CASSPTADSTNEKLFF
TRBV7-9,NA,TRBJ2-5,NA,TGTGCCAGCAGCTTAGACCAAGAGACCCAGTACTTC,CASSLDQETQYF
TRBV5-1,NA,TRBJ1-1,NA,TGCGCCAGCAGCCCCCAGCAGATTGGGACGCTGAACACTGAAGCTTTCTTT,CASSPQQIGTLNTEAFF
TRBV18,NA,TRBJ1-1,NA,TGTGCCAGCTCAAGTTTGGGGGGAGGAACTGAAGCTTTCTTT,CASSSLGGGTEAFF
TRBV9,NA,TRBJ1-2,NA,TGTGCCAGCAGCGTTGGCAGGGACTATGGCTACACCTTC,CASSVGRDYGYTF
TRBV29-1,NA,TRBJ1-6,NA,TGCAGCGCCCTAATGGGCTATAATTCACCCCTCCACTTT,CSALMGYNSPLHF
TRBV18,NA,TRBJ1-3,NA,TGTGCCAGCTCACCACCGGCAAAAGAAAACACCATATATTTT,CASSPPAKENTIYF
TRBV5-1,few,TRBJ2-3,NA,TGCGCCAGCAGCTTGCTACGCGGGGGCCTCACAGATACGCAGTATTTT,CASSLLRGGLTDTQYF
TRBV30,NA,TRBJ1-2,TRBD1,TGTGCCTGGAGTGTACAGGTTGTGGGACAGGCCTATGGCTACACCTTC,CAWSVQVVGQAYGYTF
TRBV6-2/TRBV6-3,NA,TRBJ2-7,NA,TGTGCCAGCAGTTACGTTGCCAGATTATACGAGCAGTACTTC,CASSYVARLYEQYF
TRBV4-1,NA,TRBJ1-2,TRBD1,TGCGCCAGCAGCCAAGATCTTACAGGGGGCTTTGGCTACACCTTC,CASSQDLTGGFGYTF
TRBV4-3,NA,TRBJ1-2,NA,TGCGCCAGCAGCCAAGACCCCCTGGGACCTAACTATGGCTACACCTTC,CASSQDPLGPNYGYTF
TRBV30,once,TRBJ2-1,TRBD1,TGTGCCTGGAGTCGACAGGGGTATGAGCAGTTCTTC,CAWSRQGYEQFF
TRBV3-1/TRBV3-2,NA,TRBJ2-1,NA,TGTGCCAGCAGCCCCCGAACCAATGAGCAGTTCTTC,CASSPRTNEQFF
TRBV4-1,NA,TRBJ2-7,NA,TGCGCCAGCAGCCAAGATTTCGTGGGAACGGCCGCCCAGTACTTC,CASSQDFVGTAAQYF
TRBV6-2/TRBV6-3,NA,TRBJ2-3,TRBD2,TGTGCCAGCAGTTACTCGGGGGGGGTCCGAGATACGCAGTATTTT,CASSYSGGVRDTQYF
TRBV7-3,NA,TRBJ2-7,NA,TGTGCCAGCAGCTTCGATGTGGGGAACGAGCAGTACTTC,CASSFDVGNEQYF
TRBV28,NA,TRBJ2-1,NA,TGTGCCAGCAGCCAGAGCGGGTGGCGATACAATGAGCAGTTCTTC,CASSQSGWRYNEQFF
TRBV6-5,NA,TRBJ1-2,TRBD1,TGTGCCAGCAGTTACGCCGGGACAGACTTCTATGGCTACACCTTC,CASSYAGTDFYGYTF
TRBV15,NA,TRBJ1-2,TRBD1,TGTGCCACCAGCAGCCGACAGGGTCACTATGGCTACACCTTC,CATSSRQGHYGYTF
TRBV4-3,NA,TRBJ1-1,NA,TGCGCCAGCAGCCAAGTGGGGGGCTTTGGCACTGAAGCTTTCTTT,CASSQVGGFGTEAFF
TRBV27,NA,TRBJ1-1,TRBD1,TGTGCCAGCAGTTTAGGAGGGACAGGGGCCCCAGTTTCTAATGCTGAAGCTTTCTTT,CASSLGGTGAPVSNAEAFF